The clone carrying this TCR beta chain was detected once. Original processing methods: Quantification of nucleated cells was approximated via reference gene primer amplification. Clones were sequenced by immunoSEQ multiplex PCR, and TCRdb holds only the in-frame ones, with some missing. The DNA gave D and trimming, while V, J and clone size come from that table. The top ten hold approximately 4% of the sample, which has roughly 250,000 clones, approximately 79% seen once. Germline CDR1 LGHDT, CDR2 YNNKEL (reference sequence). V was trimmed by 0 bases and J by 3 bases, leaving 3 bases between them. This CDR3 spans 12 amino acids. The entry originates in a study of blood T cell repertoires in COVID-19. Study details: Samples representing acute and convalescent COVID-19 were sourced from the United States, Italy and Spain. From T cells, B-cell-depleted T cells, or PBMCs came the material, which was cDNA or gDNA.

The TCR sequence derives from a woman aged 35 to 49 with active or convalescent COVID-19. The chain combines TRBV3-1 (or the pseudogene TRBV3-2) with TRBJ2-7; D gene uncertain. Material: peripheral blood. The CDR3 DNA reads as TGTGCCAGCAGCCAAGACCGCTACGAGCAGTACTTC. Translation: CASSQDRYEQYF.